This TCR beta chain was recorded in a study of cytomegalovirus exposure and HLA in healthy donors. CDR3 length: 13 residues. Germline V lookup: CDR1 MDHEN, CDR2 SYDVKM. V dropped 10 bases and J dropped 4 bases, with 13 bases sitting between them. Findings and limits, study-wide: When analyzed later, the rates of TCR association showed variation by HLA locus, with DRB1 the most and HLA-C the fewest.

In its sample, this clone was seen a few times. The target antigen is unknown. The PCR had 60 Vbeta and 13 Jbeta primers. Profiled with immunoSEQ multiplex PCR; TCRdb holds only in-frame clones, not every one. The table has about 150,000 clones, roughly 77% seen once. The rearrangement links TRBV28 to TRBJ1-4; possibly TRBD1 for D (5 bases). Source material: PBMCs. This receptor was identified in a man between 18 and 29 years old in good health and CMV-seropositive. The CDR3 nucleotides are TGTGCCAAGCGGGGGATGGATAATGAAAAACTGTTTTTT. Protein sequence: CAKRGMDNEKLFF. Full variable domain (remainder filled in from reference TRBV28 and TRBJ1-4): DVKVTQSSRYLVKRTGEKVFLECVQDMDHENMFWYRQDPGLGLRLIYFSYDVKMKEKGDIPEGYSVSREKKERFSLILESASTNQTSMYLCAKRGMDNEKLFFGSGTQLSVL.